The T cell receptor beta chain under discussion was sequenced for a study of T cells in Graves' hyperthyroidism and ophthalmopathy. Study conclusions and caveats: Blood held most thyroid clonotypes expanded above 0.001 frequency.

From RNA transcripts, TCR beta CDR3 regions were amplified. The HTBI primer set was used in a first-round RT-PCR of the TCR CDR3. MiXCR was run by TCRdb on the multiplex PCR reads, yielding one entry per CDR3 protein. Here the sample spans about 460,000 distinct CDR3 sequences, around a fifth being singletons. CDR3 size: 11 residues. The V and J ends lost 5 bases and 8 bases respectively, with 7 bases between them. Germline V gene sequence: CDR1 LGHDT, CDR2 YNNKEL (reference sequence). This clonotype was counted a few times. Its target is not known. From around 11 ml of fresh peripheral blood, PBMCs were isolated.

This clonotype was sampled from a woman between 65 and 79 years old with Graves' ophthalmopathy. Source material: blood. J is TRBJ2-1 and V is TRBV3-1; unclear D gene. Here the CDR3 DNA reads TGTGCCAGCAGCGTAAGATATGAGCAGTTCTTC. It is translated as CASSVRYEQFF.